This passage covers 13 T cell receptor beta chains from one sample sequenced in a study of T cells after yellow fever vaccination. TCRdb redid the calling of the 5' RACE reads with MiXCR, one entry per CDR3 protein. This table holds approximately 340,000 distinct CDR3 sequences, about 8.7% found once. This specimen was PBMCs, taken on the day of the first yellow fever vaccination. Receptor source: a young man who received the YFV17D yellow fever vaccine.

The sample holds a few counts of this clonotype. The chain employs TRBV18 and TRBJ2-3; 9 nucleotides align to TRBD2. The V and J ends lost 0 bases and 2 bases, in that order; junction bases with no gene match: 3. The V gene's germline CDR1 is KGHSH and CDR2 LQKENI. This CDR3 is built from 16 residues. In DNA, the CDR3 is TGTGCCAGCTCACCACCAGCGGGGGGCCCCACAGATACGCAGTATTTT. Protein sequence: CASSPPAGGPTDTQYF.

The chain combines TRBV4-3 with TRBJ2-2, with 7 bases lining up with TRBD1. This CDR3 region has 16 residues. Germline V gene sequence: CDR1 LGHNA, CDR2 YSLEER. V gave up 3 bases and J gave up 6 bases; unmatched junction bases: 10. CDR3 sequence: CASSHLTRGKAGELFF. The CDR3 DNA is TGCGCCAGCAGCCACCTTACCAGGGGGAAGGCCGGGGAGCTGTTTTTT.

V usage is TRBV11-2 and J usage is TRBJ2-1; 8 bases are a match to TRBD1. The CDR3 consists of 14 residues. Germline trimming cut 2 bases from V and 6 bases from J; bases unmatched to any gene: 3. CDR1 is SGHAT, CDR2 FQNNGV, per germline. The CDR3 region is CASSLIRGRNEQFF. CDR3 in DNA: TGTGCCAGCAGCTTAATCAGGGGGCGCAATGAGCAGTTCTTC.

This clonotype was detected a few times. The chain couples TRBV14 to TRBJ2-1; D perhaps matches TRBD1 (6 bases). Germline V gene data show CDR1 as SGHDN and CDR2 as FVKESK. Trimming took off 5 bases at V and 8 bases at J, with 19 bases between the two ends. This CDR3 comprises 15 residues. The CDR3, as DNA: TGTGCCAGCAGCTCACCTGACAGGTTACCGGATGAGCAGTTCTTC. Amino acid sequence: CASSSPDRLPDEQFF.

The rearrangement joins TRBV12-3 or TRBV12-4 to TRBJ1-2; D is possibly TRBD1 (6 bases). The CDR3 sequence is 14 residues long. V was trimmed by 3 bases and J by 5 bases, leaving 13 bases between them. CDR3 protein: CASSLNRESYGYTF. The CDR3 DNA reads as TGTGCCAGCAGTTTGAACAGGGAATCTTATGGCTACACCTTC.

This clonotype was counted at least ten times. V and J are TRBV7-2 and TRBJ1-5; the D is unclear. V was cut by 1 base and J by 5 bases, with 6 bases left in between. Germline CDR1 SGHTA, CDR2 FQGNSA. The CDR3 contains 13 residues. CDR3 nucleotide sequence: TGTGCCAGCAGCTTAGTGGCGCATCAGCCCCAGCATTTT. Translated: CASSLVAHQPQHF.

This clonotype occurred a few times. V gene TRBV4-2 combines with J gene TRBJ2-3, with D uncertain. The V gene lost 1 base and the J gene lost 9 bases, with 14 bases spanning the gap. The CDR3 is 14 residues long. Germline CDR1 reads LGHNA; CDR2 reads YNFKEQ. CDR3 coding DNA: TGTGCCAGCAGCCAAGCCGGCCTACTAAAGACGCAGTATTTT. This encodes CASSQAGLLKTQYF.

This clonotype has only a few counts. The CDR3 DNA reads TGTGCCACCAGTGAACAGGGGGCCCGTGACACAGATACGCAGTATTTT. Its translation is CATSEQGARDTDTQYF. The rearrangement uses TRBV24-1 and TRBJ2-3, with TRBD1 matching over 9 bases. The V and J ends lost 4 bases and 2 bases, in that order; junction bases with no gene match: 6. Germline V gene sequence: CDR1 KGHDR, CDR2 SFDVKD. The CDR3 is 16 residues long.

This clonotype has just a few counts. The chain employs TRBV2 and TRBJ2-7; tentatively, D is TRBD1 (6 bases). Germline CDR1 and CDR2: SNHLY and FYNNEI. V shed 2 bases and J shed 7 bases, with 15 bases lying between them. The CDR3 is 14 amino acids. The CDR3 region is CASSEMAGAREQYF. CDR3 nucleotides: TGTGCCAGCAGTGAAATGGCAGGGGCTCGAGAGCAGTACTTC.

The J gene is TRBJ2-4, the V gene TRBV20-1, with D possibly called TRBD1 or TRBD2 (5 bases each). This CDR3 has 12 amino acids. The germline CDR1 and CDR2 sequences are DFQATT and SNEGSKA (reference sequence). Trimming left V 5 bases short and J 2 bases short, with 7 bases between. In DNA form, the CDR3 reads TGCAGTGCTTGGGGGACCAAAAACATTCAGTACTTC. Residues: CSAWGTKNIQYF.

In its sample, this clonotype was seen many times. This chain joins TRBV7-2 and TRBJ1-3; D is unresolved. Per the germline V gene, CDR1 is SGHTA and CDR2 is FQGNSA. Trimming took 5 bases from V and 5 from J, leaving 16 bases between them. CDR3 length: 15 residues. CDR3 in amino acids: CASSPRGLERNTIYF. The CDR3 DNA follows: TGTGCCAGCAGCCCTAGAGGACTTGAAAGAAACACCATATATTTT.

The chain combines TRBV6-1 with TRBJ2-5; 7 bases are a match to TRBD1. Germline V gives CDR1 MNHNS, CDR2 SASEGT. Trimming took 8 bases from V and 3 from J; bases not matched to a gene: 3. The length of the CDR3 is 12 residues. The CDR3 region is CASVGQKETQYF. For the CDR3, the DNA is TGTGCCAGCGTGGGACAGAAAGAGACCCAGTACTTC.

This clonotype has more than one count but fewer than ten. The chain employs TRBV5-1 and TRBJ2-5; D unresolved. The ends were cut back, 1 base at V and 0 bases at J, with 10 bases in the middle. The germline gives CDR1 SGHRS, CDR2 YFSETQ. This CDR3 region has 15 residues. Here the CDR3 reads CASSLLPADQETQYF. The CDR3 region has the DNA TGCGCCAGCAGCTTGCTTCCGGCAGACCAAGAGACCCAGTACTTC.